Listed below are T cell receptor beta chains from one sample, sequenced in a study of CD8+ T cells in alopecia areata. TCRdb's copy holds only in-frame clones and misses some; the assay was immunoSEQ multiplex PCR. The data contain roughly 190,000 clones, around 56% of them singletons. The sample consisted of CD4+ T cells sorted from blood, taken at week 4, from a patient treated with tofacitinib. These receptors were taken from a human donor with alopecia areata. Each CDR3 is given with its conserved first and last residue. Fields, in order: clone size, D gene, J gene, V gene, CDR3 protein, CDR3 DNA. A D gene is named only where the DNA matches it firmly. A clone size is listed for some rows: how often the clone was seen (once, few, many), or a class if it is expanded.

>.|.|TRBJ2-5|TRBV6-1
CASTLQGAGETQYF
TGTGCCAGCACACTACAGGGAGCGGGAGAGACCCAGTACTTC
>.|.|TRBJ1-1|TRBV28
CASSLLAEKAFF
TGTGCCAGCAGTTTGCTGGCCGAGAAAGCTTTCTTT
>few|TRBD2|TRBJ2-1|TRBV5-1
CASSLGLAYNEQFF
TGCGCCAGCAGCTTGGGACTAGCTTACAATGAGCAGTTCTTC
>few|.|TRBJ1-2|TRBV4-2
CASSQDLGGSYGYTF
TGTGCCAGCAGCCAAGATTTAGGTGGGAGCTATGGCTACACCTTC
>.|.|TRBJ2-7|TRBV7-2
CASTPRKGVPYEQYF
TGTGCCAGCACCCCACGGAAGGGGGTACCCTACGAGCAGTACTTC
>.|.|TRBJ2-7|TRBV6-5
CASSIDSPYEQYF
TGTGCCAGCAGCATTGACAGTCCCTACGAGCAGTACTTC
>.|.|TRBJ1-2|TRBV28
CAISGGKGSGYTF
TGTGCCATCTCGGGTGGTAAGGGCTCTGGCTACACCTTC
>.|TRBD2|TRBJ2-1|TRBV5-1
CASRILAGGLNNEQFF
TGCGCCAGCAGGATCCTAGCGGGAGGATTAAACAATGAGCAGTTCTTC
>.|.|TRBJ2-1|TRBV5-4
CASSLEGSKYNEQFF
TGTGCCAGCAGCTTAGAGGGGTCGAAATACAATGAGCAGTTCTTC
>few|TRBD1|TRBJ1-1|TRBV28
CASREGTGRSNTEAFF
TGTGCCAGCAGGGAAGGGACAGGCCGTTCGAACACTGAAGCTTTCTTT
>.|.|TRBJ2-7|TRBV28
CASSFGRDDEQYF
TGTGCCAGCAGTTTCGGCAGGGATGACGAGCAGTACTTC
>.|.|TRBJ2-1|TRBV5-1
CASSRILDYNEQFF
TGCGCCAGCAGCAGGATACTAGACTACAATGAGCAGTTCTTC
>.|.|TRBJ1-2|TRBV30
CAWSHRVHPPPNYGYTF
TGTGCCTGGAGTCACAGGGTTCATCCCCCGCCGAACTATGGCTACACCTTC
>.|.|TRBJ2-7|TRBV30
CAWNRDGSYEQYF
TGTGCCTGGAACCGGGACGGATCCTACGAGCAGTACTTC
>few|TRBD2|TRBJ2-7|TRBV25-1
CASSETGGSYEQYF
TGTGCCAGCAGTGAGACGGGAGGCTCCTACGAGCAGTACTTC
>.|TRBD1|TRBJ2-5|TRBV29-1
CSVDPGTGDRYQETQYF
TGCAGCGTGGACCCCGGGACAGGGGACCGGTACCAAGAGACCCAGTACTTC
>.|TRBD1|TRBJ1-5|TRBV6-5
CASSWDRDQPQHF
TGTGCCAGCAGCTGGGACAGGGATCAGCCCCAGCATTTT
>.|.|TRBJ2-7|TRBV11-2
CASSLVFHEQYF
TGTGCCAGCAGCTTAGTTTTCCACGAGCAGTACTTC
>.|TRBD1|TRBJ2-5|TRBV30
CAWKPGTGLETQYF
TGTGCCTGGAAACCTGGGACAGGGCTAGAGACCCAGTACTTC
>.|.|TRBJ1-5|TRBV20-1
CSARDLGEWHF
TGCAGTGCTAGAGACCTGGGAGAGTGGCATTTT
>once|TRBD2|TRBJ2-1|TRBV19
CATSPPGGTYNEQFF
TGTGCCACGTCCCCGCCCGGGGGGACTTACAATGAGCAGTTCTTC
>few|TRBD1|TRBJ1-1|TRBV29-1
CSVERGQGTEAFF
TGCAGCGTTGAAAGGGGACAGGGAACTGAAGCTTTCTTT
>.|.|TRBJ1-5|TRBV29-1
CSVEIGTGNQPQHF
TGCAGCGTTGAAATAGGGACTGGCAATCAGCCCCAGCATTTT
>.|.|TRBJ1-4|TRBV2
CASSVIRGEKLFF
TGTGCCAGCAGCGTAATACGAGGAGAAAAACTGTTTTTT
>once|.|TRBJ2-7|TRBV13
CASGLNRYEQYF
TGTGCCAGCGGACTCAACCGATACGAGCAGTACTTC
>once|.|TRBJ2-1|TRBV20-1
CSAQRASMPFF
TGCAGTGCTCAGCGGGCTAGCATGCCGTTCTTC
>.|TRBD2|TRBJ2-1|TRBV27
CASSFAGEVDEQFF
TGTGCCAGCAGTTTCGCGGGAGAGGTCGATGAGCAGTTCTTC
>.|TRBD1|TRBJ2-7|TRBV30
CAWSVGTGAYEQYF
TGTGCCTGGAGTGTAGGGACAGGGGCCTACGAGCAGTACTTC
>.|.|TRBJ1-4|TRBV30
CAWRQESSNEKLFF
TGTGCCTGGAGGCAGGAGTCGTCGAATGAAAAACTGTTTTTT
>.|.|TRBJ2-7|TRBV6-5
CASSTRGNEQYF
TGTGCCAGCAGTACTAGGGGGAACGAGCAGTACTTC
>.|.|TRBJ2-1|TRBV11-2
CASSLVRREQFF
TGTGCCAGCAGCTTAGTAAGGCGGGAGCAGTTCTTC
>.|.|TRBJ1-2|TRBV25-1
CASSEGSANYGYTF
TGTGCCAGCAGTGAAGGGTCAGCTAACTATGGCTACACCTTC
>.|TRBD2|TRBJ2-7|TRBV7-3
CASSLLVGGLHEQYF
TGTGCCAGCAGCTTATTGGTGGGAGGGCTCCACGAGCAGTACTTC
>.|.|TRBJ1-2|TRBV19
CASSGTKGLPFDYTF
TGTGCCAGTAGTGGGACAAAAGGTCTTCCATTTGACTACACCTTC
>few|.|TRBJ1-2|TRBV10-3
CAINPEGYTF
TGTGCCATCAATCCGGAGGGCTACACCTTC
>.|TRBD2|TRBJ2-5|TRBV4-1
CASSQDYGSGFQETQYF
TGCGCCAGCAGCCAAGATTACGGTAGCGGGTTCCAAGAGACCCAGTACTTC
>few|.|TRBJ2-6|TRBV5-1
CASSFGSGANVLTF
TGCGCCAGCAGCTTCGGGTCTGGGGCCAACGTCCTGACTTTC
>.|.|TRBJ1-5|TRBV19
CASSPIEVVNQPQHF
TGTGCCAGTAGTCCTATTGAAGTTGTGAATCAGCCCCAGCATTTT
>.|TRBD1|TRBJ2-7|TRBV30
CAWILPGQGASGEQYF
TGTGCCTGGATCCTACCGGGACAGGGGGCATCGGGCGAGCAGTACTTC
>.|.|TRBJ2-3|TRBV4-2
CASSQYAPGSSTDTQYF
TGTGCCAGCAGCCAATACGCACCGGGATCTAGCACAGATACGCAGTATTTT
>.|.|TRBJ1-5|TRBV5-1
CASSLDGGASQPQHF
TGCGCCAGCAGCTTGGATGGAGGGGCGAGTCAGCCCCAGCATTTT
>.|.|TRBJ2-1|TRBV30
CAWGQNEQFF
TGTGCCTGGGGGCAGAATGAGCAGTTCTTC
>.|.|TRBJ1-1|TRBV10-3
CAIRGNTEAFF
TGTGCCATCAGGGGGAACACTGAAGCTTTCTTT
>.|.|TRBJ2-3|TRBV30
CAWSTGPSADTQYF
TGTGCCTGGAGCACCGGGCCCTCGGCGGATACGCAGTATTTT
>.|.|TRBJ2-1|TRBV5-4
CASSLSDEQFF
TGTGCCAGCAGCTTGTCCGATGAGCAGTTCTTC
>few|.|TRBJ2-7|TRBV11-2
CASRHIRDTYEQYF
TGTGCCAGCAGACATATACGGGACACCTACGAGCAGTACTTC
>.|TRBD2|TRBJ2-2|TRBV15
CATSRPGGRTGELFF
TGTGCCACCAGCAGACCGGGGGGACGGACCGGGGAGCTGTTTTTT
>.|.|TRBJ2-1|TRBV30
CAWSVTRTGRNEQFF
TGTGCCTGGAGTGTAACAAGGACGGGACGGAATGAGCAGTTCTTC
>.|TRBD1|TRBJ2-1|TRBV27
CASSPWTGGSYNEQFF
TGTGCCAGCAGTCCCTGGACAGGGGGCTCCTACAATGAGCAGTTCTTC
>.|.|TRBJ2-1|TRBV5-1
CASSLTAFNEQFF
TGCGCCAGCAGCTTGACAGCTTTCAATGAGCAGTTCTTC
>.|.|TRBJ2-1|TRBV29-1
CSGGLLNNEQFF
TGCAGCGGGGGACTTTTGAACAATGAGCAGTTCTTC
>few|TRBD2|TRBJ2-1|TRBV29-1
CSVTSGRAGNEQFF
TGCAGCGTCACTAGCGGGAGGGCTGGTAATGAGCAGTTCTTC
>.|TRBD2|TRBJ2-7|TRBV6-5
CASSSHSSGSSYEQYF
TGTGCCAGCAGTTCCCATTCTAGCGGGAGCTCCTACGAGCAGTACTTC
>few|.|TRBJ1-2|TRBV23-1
CASSQSCRPPRANYGYTF
TGCGCCAGCAGTCAATCGTGCCGACCTCCGAGAGCTAACTATGGCTACACCTTC